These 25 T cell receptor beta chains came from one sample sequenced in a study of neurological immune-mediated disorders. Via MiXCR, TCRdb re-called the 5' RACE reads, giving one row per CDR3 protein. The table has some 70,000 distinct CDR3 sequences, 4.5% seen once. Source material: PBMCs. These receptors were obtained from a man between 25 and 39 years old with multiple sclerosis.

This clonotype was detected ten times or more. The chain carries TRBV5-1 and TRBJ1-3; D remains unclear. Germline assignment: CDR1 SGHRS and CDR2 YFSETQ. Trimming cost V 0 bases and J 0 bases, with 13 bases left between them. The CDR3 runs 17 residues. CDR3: CASSLVGPTNSGNTIYF. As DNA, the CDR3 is TGCGCCAGCAGCTTGGTGGGCCCTACGAACTCTGGAAACACCATATATTTT. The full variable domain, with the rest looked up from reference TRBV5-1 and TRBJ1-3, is KAGVTQTPRYLIKTRGQQVTLSCSPISGHRSVSWYQQTPGQGLQFLFEYFSETQRNKGNFPGRFSGRQFSNSRSEMNVSTLELGDSALYLCASSLVGPTNSGNTIYFGEGSWLTVV.

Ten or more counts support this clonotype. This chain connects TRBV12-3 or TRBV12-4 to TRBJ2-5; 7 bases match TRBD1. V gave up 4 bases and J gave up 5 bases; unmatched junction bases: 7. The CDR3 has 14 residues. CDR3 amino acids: CASSSTGDWETQYF. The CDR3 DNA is TGTGCCAGCAGTTCTACAGGGGATTGGGAGACCCAGTACTTC.

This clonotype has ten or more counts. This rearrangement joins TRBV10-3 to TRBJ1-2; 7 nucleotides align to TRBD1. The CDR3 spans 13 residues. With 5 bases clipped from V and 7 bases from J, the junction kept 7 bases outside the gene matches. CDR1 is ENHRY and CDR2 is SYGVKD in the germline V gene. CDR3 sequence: CAISYTGDAGYTF. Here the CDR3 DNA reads TGTGCCATCAGTTATACAGGGGATGCTGGCTACACCTTC.

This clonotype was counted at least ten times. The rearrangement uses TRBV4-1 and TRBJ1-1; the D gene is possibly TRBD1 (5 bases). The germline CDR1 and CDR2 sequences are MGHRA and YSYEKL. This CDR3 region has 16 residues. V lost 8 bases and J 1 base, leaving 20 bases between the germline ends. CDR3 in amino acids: CASRSGRPTENTEAFF. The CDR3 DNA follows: TGCGCCAGCCGGAGTGGGCGCCCGACAGAGAACACTGAAGCTTTCTTT.

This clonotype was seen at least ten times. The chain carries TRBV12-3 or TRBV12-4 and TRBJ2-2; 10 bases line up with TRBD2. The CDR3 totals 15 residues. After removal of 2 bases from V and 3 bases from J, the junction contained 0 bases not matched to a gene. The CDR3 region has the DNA TGTGCCAGCAGTTTACTAGCGGGGGACACCGGGGAGCTGTTTTTT. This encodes CASSLLAGDTGELFF.

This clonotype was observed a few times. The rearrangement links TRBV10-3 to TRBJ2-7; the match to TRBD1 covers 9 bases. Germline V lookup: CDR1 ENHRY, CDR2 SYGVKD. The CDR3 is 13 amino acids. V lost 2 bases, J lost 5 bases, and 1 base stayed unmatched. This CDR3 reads CAISEGQGNEQYF. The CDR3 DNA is TGTGCCATCAGTGAGGGACAGGGGAACGAGCAGTACTTC.

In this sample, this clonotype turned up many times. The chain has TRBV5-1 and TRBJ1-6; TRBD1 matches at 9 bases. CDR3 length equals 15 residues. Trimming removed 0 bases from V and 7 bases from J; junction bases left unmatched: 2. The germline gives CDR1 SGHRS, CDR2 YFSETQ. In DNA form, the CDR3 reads TGCGCCAGCAGCTTGGGCGGGACAGGGAATTCACCCCTCCACTTT. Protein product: CASSLGGTGNSPLHF.

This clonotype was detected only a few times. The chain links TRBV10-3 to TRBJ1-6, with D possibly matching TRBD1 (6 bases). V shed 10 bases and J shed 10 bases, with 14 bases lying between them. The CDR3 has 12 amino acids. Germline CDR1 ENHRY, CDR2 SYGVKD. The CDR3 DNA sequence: TGTGCCACACAGGGTATGGACTCACCCCTCCACTTT. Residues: CATQGMDSPLHF.

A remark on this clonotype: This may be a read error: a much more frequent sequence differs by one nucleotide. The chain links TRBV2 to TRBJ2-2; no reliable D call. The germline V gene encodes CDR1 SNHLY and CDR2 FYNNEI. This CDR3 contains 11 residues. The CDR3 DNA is TGTGTCAGCTCATTCACCGGGGAGCTGTTTTTT. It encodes CVSSFTGELFF.

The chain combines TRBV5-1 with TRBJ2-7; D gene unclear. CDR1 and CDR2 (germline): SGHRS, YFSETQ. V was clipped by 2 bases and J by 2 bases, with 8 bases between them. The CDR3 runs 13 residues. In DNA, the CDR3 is TGCGCCAGCAGCTTCAGTCAGACCTACGAGCAGTACTTC. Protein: CASSFSQTYEQYF.

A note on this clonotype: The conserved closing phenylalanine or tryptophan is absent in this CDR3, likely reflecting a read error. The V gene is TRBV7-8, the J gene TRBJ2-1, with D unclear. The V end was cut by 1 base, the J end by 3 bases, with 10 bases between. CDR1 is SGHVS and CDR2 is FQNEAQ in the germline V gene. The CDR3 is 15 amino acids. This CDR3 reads CASSLDRRGYNEQFI. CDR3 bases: TGTGCCAGCAGCTTAGATAGGAGAGGCTACAATGAGCAGTTCATC.

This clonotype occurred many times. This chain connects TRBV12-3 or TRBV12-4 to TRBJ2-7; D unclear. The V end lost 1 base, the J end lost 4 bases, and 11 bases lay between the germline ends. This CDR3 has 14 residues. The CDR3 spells CASSLGLGKYEQYF. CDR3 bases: TGTGCCAGCAGTTTAGGGCTGGGGAAGTACGAGCAGTACTTC.

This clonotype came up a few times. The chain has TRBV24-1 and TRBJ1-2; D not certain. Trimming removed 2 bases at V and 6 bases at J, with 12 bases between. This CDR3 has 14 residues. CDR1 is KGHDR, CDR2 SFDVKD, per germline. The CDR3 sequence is CATSDSGNGDGYTF. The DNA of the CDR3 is TGTGCCACCAGTGATTCAGGAAACGGGGATGGCTACACCTTC.

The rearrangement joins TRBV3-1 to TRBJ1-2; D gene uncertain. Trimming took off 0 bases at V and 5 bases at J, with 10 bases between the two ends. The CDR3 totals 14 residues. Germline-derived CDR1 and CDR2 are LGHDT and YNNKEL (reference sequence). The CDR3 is CASSQDFADYGYTF. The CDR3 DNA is TGTGCCAGCAGCCAAGACTTCGCTGATTATGGCTACACCTTC.

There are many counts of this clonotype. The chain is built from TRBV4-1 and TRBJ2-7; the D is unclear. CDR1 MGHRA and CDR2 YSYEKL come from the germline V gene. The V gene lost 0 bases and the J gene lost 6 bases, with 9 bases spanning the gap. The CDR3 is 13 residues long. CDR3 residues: CASSQDKAAEQYF. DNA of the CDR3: TGCGCCAGCAGCCAAGACAAAGCCGCCGAGCAGTACTTC.

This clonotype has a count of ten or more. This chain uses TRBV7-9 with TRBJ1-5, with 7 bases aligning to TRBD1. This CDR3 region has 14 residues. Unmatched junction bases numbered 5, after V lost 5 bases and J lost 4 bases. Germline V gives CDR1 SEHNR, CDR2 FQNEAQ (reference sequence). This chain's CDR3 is CASSPGQQNQPQHF. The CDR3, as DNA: TGTGCCAGCAGCCCGGGACAGCAAAATCAGCCCCAGCATTTT.

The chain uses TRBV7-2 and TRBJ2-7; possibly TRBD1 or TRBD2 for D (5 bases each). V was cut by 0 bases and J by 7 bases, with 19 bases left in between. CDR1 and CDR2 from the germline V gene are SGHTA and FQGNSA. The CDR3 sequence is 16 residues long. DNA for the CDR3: TGTGCCAGCAGCTTAGCGATCAGGGAGCTAGTAAAAGAGCAGTACTTC. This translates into CASSLAIRELVKEQYF.

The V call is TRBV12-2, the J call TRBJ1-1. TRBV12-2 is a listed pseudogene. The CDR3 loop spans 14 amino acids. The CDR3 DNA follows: TGTGCAAGTCGCTTATTAAACCCAACGAATGAAGCTTTCTTT. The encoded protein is CASRLLNPTNEAFF.

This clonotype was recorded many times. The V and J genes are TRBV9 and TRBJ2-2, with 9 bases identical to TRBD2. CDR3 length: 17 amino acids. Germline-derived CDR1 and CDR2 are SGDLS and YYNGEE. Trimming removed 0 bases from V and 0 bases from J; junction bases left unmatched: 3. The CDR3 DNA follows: TGTGCCAGCAGCGTAGGTATAGCGGGGGCGAACACCGGGGAGCTGTTTTTT. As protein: CASSVGIAGANTGELFF.

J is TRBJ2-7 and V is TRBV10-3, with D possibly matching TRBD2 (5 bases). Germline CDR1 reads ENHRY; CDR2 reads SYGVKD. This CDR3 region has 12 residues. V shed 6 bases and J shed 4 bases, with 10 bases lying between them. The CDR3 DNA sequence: TGTGCCATCAGCGGGGTAGGGTACGAGCAGTACTTC. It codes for CAISGVGYEQYF.

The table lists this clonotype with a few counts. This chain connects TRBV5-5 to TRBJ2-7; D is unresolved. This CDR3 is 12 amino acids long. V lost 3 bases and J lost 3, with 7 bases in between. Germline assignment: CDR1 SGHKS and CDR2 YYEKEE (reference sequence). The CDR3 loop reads CASSSVGYEQYF. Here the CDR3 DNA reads TGTGCCAGCAGCTCTGTGGGCTACGAGCAGTACTTC.

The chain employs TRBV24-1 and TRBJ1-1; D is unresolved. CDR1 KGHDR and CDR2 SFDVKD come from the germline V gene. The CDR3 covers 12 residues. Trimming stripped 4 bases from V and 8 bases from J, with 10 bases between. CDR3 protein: CATSERGAEAFF. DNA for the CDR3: TGTGCCACCAGTGAACGCGGAGCAGAAGCTTTCTTT.

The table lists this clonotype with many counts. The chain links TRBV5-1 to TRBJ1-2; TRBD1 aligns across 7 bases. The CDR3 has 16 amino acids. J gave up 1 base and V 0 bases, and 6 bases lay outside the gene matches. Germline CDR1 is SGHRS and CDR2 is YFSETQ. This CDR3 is CASSLGTGVFNYGYTF. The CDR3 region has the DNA TGCGCCAGCAGCTTGGGTACAGGGGTTTTTAACTATGGCTACACCTTC.

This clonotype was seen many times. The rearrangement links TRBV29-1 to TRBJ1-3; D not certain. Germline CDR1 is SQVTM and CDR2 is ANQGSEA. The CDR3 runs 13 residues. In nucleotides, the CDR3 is TGCAGTCCGAGGGAGGGAGACAGAAACACCATATATTTT. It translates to CSPREGDRNTIYF.

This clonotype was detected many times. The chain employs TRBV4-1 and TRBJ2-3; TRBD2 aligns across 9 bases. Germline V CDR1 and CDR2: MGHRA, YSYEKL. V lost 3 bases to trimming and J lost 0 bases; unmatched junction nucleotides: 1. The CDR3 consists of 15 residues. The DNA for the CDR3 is TGCGCCAGCAGCCAGCGGGGGGGCAGCACAGATACGCAGTATTTT. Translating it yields CASSQRGGSTDTQYF.